These 30 T cell receptor beta chains originate from one sample sequenced in a study of human T cells and chemical hapten exposure. Sample time point: patch test 1, 2 weeks after DPC sensitization. Indicated treatment: therapeutic diphenylcyclopropenone sensitization with weekly scalp DPC. TCRdb analysed the RACE reads with MiXCR anew, one entry per CDR3 protein. The sample consists of tens of thousands of distinct CDR3 sequences, 25% to 40% of them appearing once. The sequencing here drew on whole blood, taken in connection with sensitization to the hapten diphenylcyclopropenone (DPC). All receptors derive from a man aged 35 to 55 with alopecia areata. Some clones in this sample may be carry-over from other donors' samples.

The chain is built from TRBV7-8 and TRBJ1-1; TRBD1 matches 7 bases. CDR3 length: 15 amino acids. Per the germline V gene, CDR1 is SGHVS and CDR2 is FQNEAQ. With 4 bases clipped from V and 1 base from J, the junction kept 6 bases outside the gene matches. This CDR3 reads CASSSRQGSNTEAFF. The CDR3, as DNA: TGTGCCAGCAGCTCCCGACAGGGCTCGAACACTGAAGCTTTCTTT. Supplemented by reference TRBV7-8 and TRBJ1-1, the full variable domain reads GAGVSQSPRYKVAKRGQDVALRCDPISGHVSLFWYQQALGQGPEFLTYFQNEAQLDKSGLPSDRFFAERPEGSVSTLKIQRTQQEDSAVYLCASSSRQGSNTEAFFGQGTRLTVV.

J is TRBJ2-5 and V is TRBV20-1; maybe TRBD2 (5 bases). V was trimmed by 6 bases and J by 0 bases, leaving 11 bases between them. In germline, CDR1 is DFQATT, CDR2 SNEGSKA (reference sequence). CDR3 length equals 13 residues. The CDR3 loop reads CSAFGLDQETQYF. As DNA, the CDR3 is TGCAGTGCCTTCGGACTGGACCAAGAGACCCAGTACTTC.

Only a few counts were recorded for this clonotype. The chain couples TRBV9 to TRBJ2-1; 7 nucleotides match TRBD2. The CDR3 runs 15 residues. Germline trimming cut 3 bases from V and 4 bases from J; bases unmatched to any gene: 7. The germline V gene encodes CDR1 SGDLS and CDR2 YYNGEE. The CDR3 sequence is CASSASGLPYNEQFF. CDR3 DNA sequence: TGTGCCAGCAGCGCTTCGGGACTACCGTACAATGAGCAGTTCTTC.

The chain employs TRBV5-6 and TRBJ2-7; TRBD2 matches at 8 bases. The CDR3 spans 14 residues. CDR1 SGHDT and CDR2 YYEEEE come from the germline V gene. V lost 3 bases and J lost 6; bases outside the gene matches: 8. As DNA, the CDR3 is TGTGCCAGCAGCTCTTTAGCGGGAATAGCCGAGCAGTACTTC. The encoded protein is CASSSLAGIAEQYF.

Only one count was recorded for this clonotype. CDR3 loop: CASTERTSRNQFF. DNA of the CDR3: TGTGCCAGCACCGAGCGGACTAGCAGAAACCAGTTCTTC. The V call is TRBV28, the J call TRBJ2-1, with TRBD2 matching over 8 bases. Germline V gene lookup returns CDR1 MDHEN and CDR2 SYDVKM. Trimming removed 7 bases from V and 13 bases from J; junction bases left unmatched: 12. This CDR3 spans 13 amino acids.

The J gene is TRBJ2-1, the V gene TRBV20-1, with 12 bases that match TRBD2. There are 17 residues in the CDR3. Trimming removed 3 bases from V and 2 bases from J; junction bases left unmatched: 8. CDR1 and CDR2 from the germline V gene are DFQATT and SNEGSKA (reference sequence). CDR3 DNA sequence: TGCAGTGCTAGGGCACTAGCGGGAGGAGTAGCCTACAATGAGCAGTTCTTC. Translating it yields CSARALAGGVAYNEQFF.

This clonotype appeared a few times. The J gene is TRBJ2-7, the V gene TRBV12-3 or TRBV12-4, with D uncertain. The CDR3 covers 16 residues. Trimming stripped 1 base from V and 1 base from J, with 14 bases between. The DNA of the CDR3 is TGTGCCAGCAGTTTAGACAGCGCCCCCCCTTCCTACGAGCAGTACTTC. Translation gives CASSLDSAPPSYEQYF.

V gene TRBV7-6 combines with J gene TRBJ2-2; D is unclear. The CDR3 sequence is 15 residues long. V was trimmed by 1 base and J by 6 bases, leaving 12 bases between them. CDR1 and CDR2 (germline): SGHVS, FNYEAQ. This chain's CDR3 is CASSLGAILAGELFF. In DNA form, the CDR3 reads TGTGCCAGCAGCTTAGGCGCCATCTTGGCCGGGGAGCTGTTTTTT.

The table lists this clonotype with a few counts. This rearrangement joins TRBV6-5 to TRBJ1-2, with D uncertain. Trimming took off 0 bases at V and 3 bases at J, with 14 bases between the two ends. Germline V CDR1 and CDR2: MNHEY, SVGAGI. The CDR3 is 16 amino acids. As DNA, the CDR3 is TGTGCCAGCAGTTACTCGAGGCTCATGAGGGACTATGGCTACACCTTC. As protein: CASSYSRLMRDYGYTF.

The chain couples TRBV20-1 to TRBJ1-1; unclear D gene. CDR1 is DFQATT and CDR2 is SNEGSKA in the germline V gene (reference sequence). The V end was cut by 3 bases, the J end by 0 bases, with 11 bases between. The length of the CDR3 is 14 residues. The CDR3: CSARLGRMNTEAFF. Written as DNA, the CDR3 is TGCAGTGCTAGGCTGGGTCGCATGAACACTGAAGCTTTCTTT.

The chain recombines TRBV11-1 with TRBJ1-4; D not resolved. This CDR3 contains 15 residues. Germline CDR1 SGHAT, CDR2 FQDESV (reference sequence). Trimming stripped 3 bases from V and 0 bases from J, with 8 bases between. The CDR3 loop reads CASSFHTSTNEKLFF. The CDR3 coding sequence is TGTGCCAGCAGCTTCCACACGTCAACTAATGAAAAACTGTTTTTT. The variable domain in full, completed from reference TRBV11-1 and TRBJ1-4, reads EAEVAQSPRYKITEKSQAVAFWCDPISGHATLYWYRQILGQGPELLVQFQDESVVDDSQLPKDRFSAERLKGVDSTLKIQPAELGDSAMYLCASSFHTSTNEKLFFGSGTQLSVL.

This clonotype was recorded only once. An end of the junction does not agree with germline; a read error may underlie this. The chain has TRBV7-3 and TRBJ1-3; D unclear. CDR1 is SGHTA, CDR2 FQGTGA, per germline. The CDR3 extends over 13 amino acids. Here the CDR3 reads CASSSGPGNTVYF. CDR3 sequence (DNA): TGTGCCAGCAGCTCTGGCCCTGGAAACACCGTATATTTT.

This clonotype was seen a handful of times. The V gene is TRBV24-1, the J gene TRBJ1-5, with D hard to call. Germline CDR1 reads KGHDR; CDR2 reads SFDVKD. The CDR3 is made up of 13 amino acids. Trimming left V 5 bases short and J 7 bases short, with 11 bases between. CDR3 in DNA: TGTGCCACCAGTGGTACCGGCAGGCAGCCCCAGCATTTT. Translated: CATSGTGRQPQHF.

The chain couples TRBV2 to TRBJ1-5; D ambiguous. Germline-derived CDR1 and CDR2 are SNHLY and FYNNEI. The V end was cut by 7 bases, the J end by 9 bases, with 13 bases between. The CDR3 loop spans 12 amino acids. The CDR3 region is CASTRSPPPQHF. CDR3 DNA sequence: TGTGCCAGCACAAGATCACCGCCGCCCCAGCATTTT.

This clonotype showed up just a few times. The V call is TRBV2, the J call TRBJ2-4, with 9 bases that match TRBD1. Germline V CDR1 and CDR2: SNHLY, FYNNEI. This CDR3 is 16 amino acids long. J lost 0 bases, V lost 1 base, and 1 base had no gene match. The CDR3 reads CASSEDRGPAKNIQYF. CDR3 coding DNA: TGTGCCAGCAGTGAAGACAGGGGGCCAGCCAAAAACATTCAGTACTTC.

V and J are TRBV2 and TRBJ1-4, with 7 bases fitting TRBD1. With 1 base clipped from V and 8 bases from J, the junction kept 4 bases outside the gene matches. Germline lookup yields CDR1 SNHLY and CDR2 FYNNEI. The CDR3 consists of 14 residues. CDR3 region: CASSEGQGDEKLFF. The CDR3 bases are TGTGCCAGCAGTGAAGGACAGGGTGACGAAAAACTGTTTTTT.

The genes are TRBV5-1 and TRBJ2-5; TRBD1 might be the D (8 bases). CDR3 size: 15 residues. Trimming removed 4 bases from V and 0 bases from J, with 13 bases in between. In germline, CDR1 is SGHRS, CDR2 YFSETQ. The CDR3 is CASSGGGQDQETQYF. In nucleotides, the CDR3 is TGCGCCAGCAGCGGGGGGGGACAGGACCAAGAGACCCAGTACTTC.

The chain couples TRBV6-6 to TRBJ2-7; 9 positions match TRBD1. The germline CDR1 and CDR2 sequences are MNHNY and SVGAGI (reference sequence). The CDR3 runs to 14 residues. V dropped 2 bases and J dropped 2; count of bases not matched to a gene: 1. CDR3 loop: CASSYGQGPYEQYF. The CDR3 DNA reads as TGTGCCAGCAGTTACGGACAGGGGCCCTACGAGCAGTACTTC.

This clonotype was seen many times. This chain connects TRBV6-2 or TRBV6-3 to TRBJ2-7, with 8 bases matching TRBD2. The V gene's germline CDR1 is MNHEY and CDR2 SVGEGT. This CDR3 comprises 14 residues. J gave up 4 bases and V 7 bases, and 9 bases lay outside the gene matches. CDR3 residues: CASNVGLEIYEQYF. In DNA, the CDR3 is TGTGCCAGCAACGTGGGACTAGAAATATACGAGCAGTACTTC.

This clonotype was recorded a few times. The chain is built from TRBV29-1 and TRBJ1-1; D is unresolved. V lost 6 bases and J 4 bases, leaving 15 bases between the germline ends. CDR1 and CDR2 (germline): SQVTM, ANQGSEA. This CDR3 contains 13 residues. CDR3 in amino acids: CSVPDTMGTEAFF. The DNA for the CDR3 is TGCAGCGTACCTGACACGATGGGCACTGAAGCTTTCTTT.

The chain joins TRBV20-1 to TRBJ2-1; 8 bases align to TRBD2. The CDR3 sequence is 14 residues long. V shed 1 base and J 8 bases; nucleotides not matched to a gene: 7. Germline V gives CDR1 DFQATT, CDR2 SNEGSKA (reference sequence). The CDR3 spells CSARVPGRGDEQFF. The DNA for the CDR3 is TGCAGTGCTAGAGTTCCCGGGCGGGGGGATGAGCAGTTCTTC.

The chain uses TRBV7-2 and TRBJ2-7; D is perhaps TRBD1 (6 bases). V was clipped by 4 bases and J by 3 bases, with 16 bases between them. Germline loops: CDR1 SGHTA, CDR2 FQGNSA. The CDR3 loop spans 15 amino acids. In DNA, the CDR3 is TGTGCCAGCAGCTCATCCCGGGACAACCACTACGAGCAGTACTTC. The encoded protein is CASSSSRDNHYEQYF.

The V and J genes are TRBV24-1 and TRBJ2-1; 14 bases line up with TRBD2. Germline assignment: CDR1 KGHDR and CDR2 SFDVKD. The CDR3 has 16 amino acids. Trimming took 5 bases from V and 10 from J; bases not matched to a gene: 9. The CDR3 here is CATSGPGLAGVREQFF. The DNA of the CDR3 is TGTGCCACCAGTGGTCCGGGACTAGCGGGAGTAAGAGAGCAGTTCTTC.

The rearrangement joins TRBV5-1 to TRBJ2-5; D is ambiguous. V gave up 4 bases and J gave up 2 bases, with 12 bases separating them. This CDR3 has 14 amino acids. In germline, CDR1 is SGHRS, CDR2 YFSETQ. CDR3 sequence (DNA): TGCGCCAGCAGCGTTGGCGGTCCACAAGAGACCCAGTACTTC. This sequence encodes CASSVGGPQETQYF.

The rearrangement joins TRBV30 to TRBJ1-5; 10 bases are shared with TRBD1. The CDR3 is made up of 14 amino acids. The V gene's germline CDR1 is GTSNPN and CDR2 SVGIG (reference sequence). V lost 2 bases to trimming and J lost 5 bases; unmatched junction nucleotides: 3. CDR3 coding DNA: TGTGCCTGGAGTCGAGGGACAGGGGATCAGCCCCAGCATTTT. Translated, it gives CAWSRGTGDQPQHF.

CDR3 amino acids: CASSLARDRGRTGELFF. The CDR3 DNA follows: TGTGCCAGCAGCTTAGCGCGGGACAGGGGGCGAACCGGGGAGCTGTTTTTT. The chain employs TRBV7-2 and TRBJ2-2, with TRBD1 matching over 12 bases. The CDR3 consists of 17 residues. From germline, CDR1 is SGHTA and CDR2 FQGNSA. V lost 0 bases to trimming and J lost 5 bases; unmatched junction nucleotides: 4.

In this sample, this clonotype turned up a few times. This chain links TRBV28 with TRBJ2-1, with 9 bases aligning to TRBD1. The CDR3 runs 15 residues. V lost 2 bases and J lost 7; bases outside the gene matches: 6. Germline CDR1 is MDHEN and CDR2 is SYDVKM. This chain's CDR3 is CASSLRRTGVNEQFF. CDR3 coding DNA: TGTGCCAGCAGTTTACGTAGGACAGGGGTGAATGAGCAGTTCTTC.

The genes are TRBV6-1 and TRBJ2-2, with 7 bases identical to TRBD2. Germline CDR1 and CDR2: MNHNS and SASEGT. Trimming at V came to 8 bases and at J to 4 bases, leaving 13 bases not matched to a gene. The CDR3 totals 16 residues. CDR3 residues: CASVRDGRIGTGELFF. CDR3 nucleotide sequence: TGTGCCAGCGTCCGGGACGGGAGGATCGGCACCGGGGAGCTGTTTTTT.

The genes are TRBV27 and TRBJ2-7, with D perhaps TRBD1 (6 bases). Germline V gene sequence: CDR1 MNHEY, CDR2 SMNVEV (reference sequence). The V gene lost 8 bases and the J gene lost 2 bases, with 13 bases spanning the gap. This CDR3 comprises 13 residues. The chain's CDR3 is CASSPNRAYEQYF. The CDR3 DNA sequence: TGTGCCAGCTCACCGAACAGGGCCTACGAGCAGTACTTC.

The chain recombines TRBV7-9 with TRBJ1-1; TRBD1 matches 8 bases. Germline CDR1 reads SEHNR; CDR2 reads FQNEAQ (reference sequence). Germline trimming cut 6 bases from V and 1 base from J; bases unmatched to any gene: 13. The CDR3 totals 17 residues. The CDR3 here is CASSPRTGRQGNTEAFF. CDR3 in DNA: TGTGCCAGCAGTCCCCGGACAGGGCGGCAAGGGAACACTGAAGCTTTCTTT.